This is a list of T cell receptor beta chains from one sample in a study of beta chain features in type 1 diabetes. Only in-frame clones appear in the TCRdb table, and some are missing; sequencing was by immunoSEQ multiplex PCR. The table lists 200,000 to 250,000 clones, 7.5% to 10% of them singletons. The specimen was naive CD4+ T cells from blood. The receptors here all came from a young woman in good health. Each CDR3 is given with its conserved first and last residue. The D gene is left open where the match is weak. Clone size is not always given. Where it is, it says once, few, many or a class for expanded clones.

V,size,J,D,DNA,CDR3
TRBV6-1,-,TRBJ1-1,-,TGTGCCAGCATGGGTTATCAGGGGCCGAACACTGAAGCTTTCTTT,CASMGYQGPNTEAFF
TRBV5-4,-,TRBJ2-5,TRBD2,TGTGCCAGCACCCCGACTAGCGGGGGGCCAGAGACCCAGTACTTC,CASTPTSGGPETQYF
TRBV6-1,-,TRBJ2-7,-,TGTGCCAGCGGGACACAATACGAGCAGTACTTC,CASGTQYEQYF
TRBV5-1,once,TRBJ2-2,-,TGCGCCAGCAGCCCGCCGGCGGGCTCCACCGGGGAGCTGTTTTTT,CASSPPAGSTGELFF
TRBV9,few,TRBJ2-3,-,TGTGCCAGCAGCGTACTGGCGGGGGCCTACACAGATACGCAGTATTTT,CASSVLAGAYTDTQYF
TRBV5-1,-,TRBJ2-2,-,TGCGCCAGCAGCTTGGAATCTTCTACCGGGGAGCTGTTTTTT,CASSLESSTGELFF
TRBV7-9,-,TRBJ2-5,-,TGTGCCAGCAGCTTATGGGAACAGGGTGGGGAGACCCAGTACTTC,CASSLWEQGGETQYF
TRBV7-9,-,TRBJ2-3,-,TGTGCCAGCAGCCAAGGACCTCCGGGAAGCACAGATACGCAGTATTTT,CASSQGPPGSTDTQYF
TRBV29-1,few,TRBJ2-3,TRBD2,TGCAGCGTTGAACGCCGGATAGTAGCGGGACCCACAGATACGCAGTATTTT,CSVERRIVAGPTDTQYF
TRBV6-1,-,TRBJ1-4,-,TGTGCCAGCAGTGAAATTTCGAAACTGTTTTTT,CASSEISKLFF
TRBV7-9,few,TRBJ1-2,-,TGTGCCAGCAGCAAAGACGGAGGAAACTATGGCTACACCTTC,CASSKDGGNYGYTF
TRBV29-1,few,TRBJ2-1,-,TGCAGCGTTGAAAGGGGCTACAATGAGCAGTTCTTC,CSVERGYNEQFF
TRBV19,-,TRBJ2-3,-,TGTGCCAGTAGATCCTTTTTAGATACGCAGTATTTT,CASRSFLDTQYF
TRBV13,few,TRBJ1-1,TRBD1,TGTGCCAGCAGCTTACTCTGGACAGGGGGGAACACTGAAGCTTTCTTT,CASSLLWTGGNTEAFF
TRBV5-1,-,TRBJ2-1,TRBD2,TGCGCCAGCAACCCGTTGACTAGCGGGGTTAACAATGAGCAGTTCTTC,CASNPLTSGVNNEQFF
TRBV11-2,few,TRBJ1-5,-,TGTGCCAGCAGCTTAGGACAGCTACCTAATCAGCCCCAGCATTTT,CASSLGQLPNQPQHF
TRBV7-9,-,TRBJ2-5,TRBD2,TGTGCCAGCAGCTTAGTGGGAGGGGCGACACAAGAGACCCAGTACTTC,CASSLVGGATQETQYF
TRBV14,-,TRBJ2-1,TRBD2,TGTGCCAGCAGCCAAGCCCTAGCGGGAGAGCAGTTCTTC,CASSQALAGEQFF
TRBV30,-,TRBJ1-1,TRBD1,TGTGCCTGGATTTCTGGGACAGGGATGAACACTGAAGCTTTCTTT,CAWISGTGMNTEAFF
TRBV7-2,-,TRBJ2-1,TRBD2,TGTGCCAGCAGCCAGCTGGGCGGGGGGCTTACCTATGAGCGGTTCTTC,CASSQLGGGLTYERFF
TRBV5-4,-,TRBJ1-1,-,TGTGCCAGCAGCTTAGAGCAGGGGATCCCTGAAGCTTTCTTT,CASSLEQGIPEAFF
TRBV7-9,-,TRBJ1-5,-,TGTGCCAGCAGCCCAAGCCCCCAGCAGGACAATCAGCCCCAGCATTTT,CASSPSPQQDNQPQHF
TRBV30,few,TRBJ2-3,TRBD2,TGTGCCTGGTATGGGGGACTAGCGAACACAGATACGCAGTATTTT,CAWYGGLANTDTQYF
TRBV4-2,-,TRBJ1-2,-,TGTGCCAGCAGCCAAGAGCTCGAAGGGGGGGTTGAGGGCTACACCTTC,CASSQELEGGVEGYTF
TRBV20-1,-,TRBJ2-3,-,TGCAGTGCTAGATTCGGGAATACGCAGTATTTT,CSARFGNTQYF
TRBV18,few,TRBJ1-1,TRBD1,TGTGCCAGCTCACCACTGGGACAGAATCGGAACACTGAAGCTTTCTTT,CASSPLGQNRNTEAFF
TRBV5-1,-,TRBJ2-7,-,TGCGCCAGCAGGCGCGGGACCGCGAGCTCCTACGAGCAGTACTTC,CASRRGTASSYEQYF
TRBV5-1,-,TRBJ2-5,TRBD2,TGCGCCAGCACCGTACCGGGAGGCCAAGAGACCCAGTACTTC,CASTVPGGQETQYF
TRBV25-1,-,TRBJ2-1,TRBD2,TGTGCCAGCAGTGTATCGACGGGGGGTACCTACAATGAGCAGTTCTTC,CASSVSTGGTYNEQFF
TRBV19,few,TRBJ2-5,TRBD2,TGTGCCAGTAGTATAGAGGGACTAGCGGCGGTGACCCAGTACTTC,CASSIEGLAAVTQYF
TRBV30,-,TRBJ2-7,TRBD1,TGTGCCTGGAGTGGAGGGGGCTCCTCCTACGAGCAGTACTTC,CAWSGGGSSYEQYF
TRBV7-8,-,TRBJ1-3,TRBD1,TGTGCCAGCAGCCCCCAGACAGGGGGAAGTGGAAACACCATATATTTT,CASSPQTGGSGNTIYF
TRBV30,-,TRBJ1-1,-,TGTGCCTGGATTCGTCAGGGATCCTACACTGAAGCTTTCTTT,CAWIRQGSYTEAFF
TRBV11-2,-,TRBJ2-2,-,TGTGCCAGCAGCGCGACTGTGGCCGCCGGGGAGCTGTTTTTT,CASSATVAAGELFF
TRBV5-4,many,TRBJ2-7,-,TGTGCCAGCAGCTTGGGGGGGCCGACCTACGAGCAGTACTTC,CASSLGGPTYEQYF
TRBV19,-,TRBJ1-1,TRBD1,TGTGCCAGTAGTCCGGGGGGTGGACAGGGGAACACTGAAGCTTTCTTT,CASSPGGGQGNTEAFF
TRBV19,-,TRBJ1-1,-,TGTGCCAGTAGTATAGACAAGAACACTGAAGCTTTCTTT,CASSIDKNTEAFF
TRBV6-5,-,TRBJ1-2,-,TGTGCCAGTCTGGGAGACCGCCTGCGTGGCTACACCTTC,CASLGDRLRGYTF
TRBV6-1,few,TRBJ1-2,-,TGTGCCAGCAGTGAACATAGGACAGTTTATGGCTACACCTTC,CASSEHRTVYGYTF
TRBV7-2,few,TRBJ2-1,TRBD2,TGTGCCAGCAGCCCCACTAGCGGTCCCTACAATGAGCAGTTCTTC,CASSPTSGPYNEQFF
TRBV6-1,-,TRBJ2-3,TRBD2,TGTGCCAGCAGTGCCGGGACTAGCGGGGGGGCACATACGCAGTATTTT,CASSAGTSGGAHTQYF
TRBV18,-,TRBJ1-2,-,TGTGCCAGCTCACCTGGACAGACTACTAACTATGGCTACACCTTC,CASSPGQTTNYGYTF
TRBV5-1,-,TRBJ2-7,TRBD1,TGCGCCAGCAGCTTGGGGGACAGGCACTACGAGCAGTACTTC,CASSLGDRHYEQYF
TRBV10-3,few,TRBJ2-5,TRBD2,TGTGCCATCAGTGCGGGGACTAGCGGGGGTACCCAAGAGACCCAGTACTTC,CAISAGTSGGTQETQYF
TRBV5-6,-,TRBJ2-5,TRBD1,TGTGCCAGCAGCCCAGGGACAGCCGAGGGGGAGACCCAGTACTTC,CASSPGTAEGETQYF
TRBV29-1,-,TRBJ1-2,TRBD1,TGCAGCGTGGGGACAGGGAGGGGGTATGGCTACACCTTC,CSVGTGRGYGYTF
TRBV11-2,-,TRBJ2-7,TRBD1,TGTGCCAGCAGCCCGGAGCAGGGGGCGTTCTACGAGCAGTACTTC,CASSPEQGAFYEQYF
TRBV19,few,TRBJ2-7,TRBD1,TGTGCCAGTAGTTCTACAGGGGGCTCCTACGAGCAGTACTTC,CASSSTGGSYEQYF
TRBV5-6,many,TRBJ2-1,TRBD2,TGTGCCGTCGCCGGAGCGGGAGAGGATGAGCAGTTCTTC,CAVAGAGEDEQFF
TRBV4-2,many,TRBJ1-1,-,TGTGCCAGCAGCCAAGATCTTAGAAGGGGTCCCTCTGAAGCTTTCTTT,CASSQDLRRGPSEAFF
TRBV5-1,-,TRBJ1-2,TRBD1,TGCGCCAGCAGCCAGGGGGGATCTAACTATGGCTACACCTTC,CASSQGGSNYGYTF
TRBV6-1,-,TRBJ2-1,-,TGTGCCGGTAAGGTGGGGAGCTCCTACAATGAGCAGTTCTTC,CAGKVGSSYNEQFF
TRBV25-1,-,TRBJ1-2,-,TGTGCCAGCAGTGAACTAGTCGGAGGCTACACCTTC,CASSELVGGYTF
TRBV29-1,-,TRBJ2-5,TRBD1,TGCAGCGTTCAAGGGGACAGACCTCAAGAGACCCAGTACTTC,CSVQGDRPQETQYF
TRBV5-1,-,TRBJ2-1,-,TGCGCCAGCAGCTTGGAGGTAGCGGAGATCTCCTACAATGAGCAGTTCTTC,CASSLEVAEISYNEQFF
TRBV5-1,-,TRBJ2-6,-,TGCGCCAGCAGCCTAGGGGGTGTAGTCTCTGGGGCCAACGTCCTGACTTTC,CASSLGGVVSGANVLTF
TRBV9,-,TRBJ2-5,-,TGTGCCAGCAGCGTACAGGGGCTCCAAGAGACCCAGTACTTC,CASSVQGLQETQYF
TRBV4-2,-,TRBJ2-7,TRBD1,TGTGCCAGCAGCCAAGGGGCTACAGGGGAAGGCGAGCAGTACTTC,CASSQGATGEGEQYF
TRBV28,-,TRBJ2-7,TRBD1,TGTGCCAGCAGCCCTTCGAGGGGGCTCGGGGCCTACGAGCAGTACTTC,CASSPSRGLGAYEQYF
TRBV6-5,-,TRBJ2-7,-,TGTGCCAGCAGGGTACCGGGACAAACGCAAGAGCAGTACTTC,CASRVPGQTQEQYF